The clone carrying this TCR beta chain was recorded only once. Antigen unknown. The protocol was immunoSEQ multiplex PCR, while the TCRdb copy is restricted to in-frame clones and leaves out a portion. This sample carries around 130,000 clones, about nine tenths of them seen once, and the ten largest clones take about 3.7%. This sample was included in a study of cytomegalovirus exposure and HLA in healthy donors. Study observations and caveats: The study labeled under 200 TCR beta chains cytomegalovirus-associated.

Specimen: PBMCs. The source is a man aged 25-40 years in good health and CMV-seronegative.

The CDR3 sequence: CAISEPLTGSSSETQYF. Here the CDR3 DNA reads TGTGCCATCAGTGAGCCGCTGACAGGATCATCATCGGAGACCCAGTACTTC. The genes are TRBV10-3 and TRBJ2-5, with a possible D match to TRBD1 (6 bases). The CDR3 is made up of 17 amino acids. Germline lookup yields CDR1 ENHRY and CDR2 SYGVKD. V lost 2 bases and J 5 bases, leaving 21 bases between the germline ends.